Each of the 9 T cell receptor beta chains below was sequenced from the same sample in a study of blood T cell repertoires in COVID-19. Profiled with immunoSEQ multiplex PCR; TCRdb holds only in-frame clones, not every one. The table has 160,000 or so clones, roughly nine tenths seen once. Sequencing was performed on peripheral blood. The receptors come from a man aged 60 to 75 with acute or convalescent COVID-19.

This sequence joins TRBV3-1 (or the pseudogene TRBV3-2) and TRBJ2-5; maybe TRBD2 (6 bases). Trimming removed 3 bases from V and 2 bases from J, with 7 bases in between. This CDR3 has 13 residues. Germline CDR1 reads LGHDT; CDR2 reads YNNKEL (reference sequence). The CDR3 here is CASSQGRQETQYF. Written as DNA, the CDR3 is TGTGCCAGCAGCCAGGGGAGGCAAGAGACCCAGTACTTC.

The CDR3 protein is CASSLGGGAHEQFF. The CDR3 DNA is TGTGCCAGCAGCTTGGGCGGGGGGGCACATGAGCAGTTCTTC. This chain uses TRBV5-4 with TRBJ2-1; TRBD2 matches at 9 bases. CDR1 and CDR2 (germline): SGHNT, YYREEE (reference sequence). This CDR3 has 14 amino acids. V shed 0 bases, J shed 8 bases, and the junction held 3 bases outside the gene matches.

The genes are TRBV10-3 and TRBJ2-4; D might be TRBD2 (6 bases). The CDR3 consists of 14 residues. Germline assignment: CDR1 ENHRY and CDR2 SYGVKD. Deletions cut 11 bases from V and 6 bases from J, with 20 bases between. The CDR3 spells CAVSSGGRTNIQYF. The CDR3 DNA reads as TGTGCCGTTTCTTCCGGGGGACGTACAAACATTCAGTACTTC.

This chain's CDR3 is CASSLAGGVGANVLTF. DNA for the CDR3: TGTGCCAGCAGCCTCGCCGGGGGTGTAGGGGCCAACGTCCTGACTTTC. V gene TRBV5-4 combines with J gene TRBJ2-6; perhaps TRBD2 as D (6 bases). V was trimmed by 4 bases and J by 4 bases, leaving 15 bases between them. The CDR3 has 16 amino acids. Germline V lookup: CDR1 SGHNT, CDR2 YYREEE (reference sequence).

The J gene is TRBJ1-1, the V gene TRBV7-2, with 10 nucleotides matching TRBD1. Germline trimming cut 4 bases from V and 4 bases from J; bases unmatched to any gene: 9. This CDR3 has 16 amino acids. The V gene's germline CDR1 is SGHTA and CDR2 FQGNSA. CDR3 coding DNA: TGTGCCAGCAGCTCCTCCGGGACAGGGGTGAGCACTGAAGCTTTCTTT. Its protein is CASSSSGTGVSTEAFF.

The CDR3 region has the DNA TGTGCCAGCCGTAACCGAGGAGGGGAAGAGACCCAGTACTTC. Residues: CASRNRGGEETQYF. The rearrangement joins TRBV7-9 to TRBJ2-5, with a weak D call TRBD2 (6 bases). The CDR3 is 14 amino acids. Trimming left V 8 bases short and J 3 bases short, with 16 bases between. Germline CDR1 reads SEHNR; CDR2 reads FQNEAQ (reference sequence).

The V gene is TRBV4-3, the J gene TRBJ2-5; possible D gene TRBD1, 5 bases. The germline V gene has CDR1 LGHNA and CDR2 YSLEER. The V gene lost 1 base and the J gene lost 5 bases, with 11 bases spanning the gap. The CDR3 length is 14 residues. The CDR3 bases are TGCGCCAGCAGCCAAGGAAGGGGCGGCGAGACCCAGTACTTC. This gives the protein CASSQGRGGETQYF.

This sequence joins TRBV7-3 and TRBJ2-5; D may be TRBD2 (5 bases). The CDR3 totals 14 residues. V lost 5 bases and J 2 bases, leaving 12 bases between the germline ends. CDR1 is SGHTA and CDR2 is FQGTGA in the germline V gene. The CDR3 DNA reads TGTGCCAGCAGCCCTTCCGGGAATCAAGAGACCCAGTACTTC. It encodes CASSPSGNQETQYF.

This sequence joins TRBV30 and TRBJ1-1; 7 bases map to TRBD1. Germline CDR1 and CDR2: GTSNPN and SVGIG (reference sequence). The CDR3 is made up of 17 amino acids. J gave up 1 base and V 3 bases, and 14 bases lay outside the gene matches. DNA of the CDR3: TGTGCCTGGAGCTCTCGGGTATTCAGGGGGACGAACACTGAAGCTTTCTTT. The encoded protein is CAWSSRVFRGTNTEAFF.